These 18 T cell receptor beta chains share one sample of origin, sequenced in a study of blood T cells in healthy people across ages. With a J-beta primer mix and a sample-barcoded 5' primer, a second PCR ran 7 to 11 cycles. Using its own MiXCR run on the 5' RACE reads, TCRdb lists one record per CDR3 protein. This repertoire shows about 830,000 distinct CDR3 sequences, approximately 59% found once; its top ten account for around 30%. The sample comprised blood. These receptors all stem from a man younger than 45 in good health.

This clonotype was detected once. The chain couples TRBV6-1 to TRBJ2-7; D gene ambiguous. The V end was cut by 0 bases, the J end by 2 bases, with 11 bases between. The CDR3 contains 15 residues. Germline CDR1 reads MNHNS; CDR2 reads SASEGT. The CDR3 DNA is TGTGCCAGCAGTGAAGCTACCGGGCAGACCTACGAGCAGTACTTC. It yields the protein CASSEATGQTYEQYF.

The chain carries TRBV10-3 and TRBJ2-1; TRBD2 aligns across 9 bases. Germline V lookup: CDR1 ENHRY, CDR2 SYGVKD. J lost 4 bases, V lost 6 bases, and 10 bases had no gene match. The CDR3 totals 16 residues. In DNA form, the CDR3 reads TGTGCCATCAGCGACCAGGCGGGGGGGTTATACAATGAGCAGTTCTTC. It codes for CAISDQAGGLYNEQFF.

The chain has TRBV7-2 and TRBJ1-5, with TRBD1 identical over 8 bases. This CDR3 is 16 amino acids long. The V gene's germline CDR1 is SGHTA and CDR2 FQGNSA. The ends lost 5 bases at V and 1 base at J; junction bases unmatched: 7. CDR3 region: CASSPPGQGSNQPQHF. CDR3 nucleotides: TGTGCCAGCAGCCCCCCAGGACAGGGAAGCAATCAGCCCCAGCATTTT.

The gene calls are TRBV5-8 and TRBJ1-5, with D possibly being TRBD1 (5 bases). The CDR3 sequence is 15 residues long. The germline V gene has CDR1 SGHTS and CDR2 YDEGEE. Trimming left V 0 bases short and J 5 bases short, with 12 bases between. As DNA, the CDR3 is TGTGCCAGCAGCTTGGTGTTGTCGGGGGATCAGCCCCAGCATTTT. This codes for CASSLVLSGDQPQHF. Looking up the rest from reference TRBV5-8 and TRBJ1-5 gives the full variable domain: EAGVTQSPTHLIKTRGQQATLRCSPISGHTSVYWYQQALGLGLQFLLWYDEGEERNRGNFPPRFSGRQFPNYSSELNVNALELEDSALYLCASSLVLSGDQPQHFGDGTRLSIL.

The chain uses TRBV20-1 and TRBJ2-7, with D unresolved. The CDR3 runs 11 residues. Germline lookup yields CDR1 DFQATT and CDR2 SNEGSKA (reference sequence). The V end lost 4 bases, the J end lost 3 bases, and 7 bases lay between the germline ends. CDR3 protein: CSATADYEQYF. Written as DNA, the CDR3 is TGCAGTGCTACGGCAGACTACGAGCAGTACTTC.

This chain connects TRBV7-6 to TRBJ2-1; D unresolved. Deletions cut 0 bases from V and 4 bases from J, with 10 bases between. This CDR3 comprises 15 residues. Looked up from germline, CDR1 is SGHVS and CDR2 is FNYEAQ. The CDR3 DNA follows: TGTGCCAGCAGCTTAGCAGAGGACGGGTACAATGAGCAGTTCTTC. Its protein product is CASSLAEDGYNEQFF.

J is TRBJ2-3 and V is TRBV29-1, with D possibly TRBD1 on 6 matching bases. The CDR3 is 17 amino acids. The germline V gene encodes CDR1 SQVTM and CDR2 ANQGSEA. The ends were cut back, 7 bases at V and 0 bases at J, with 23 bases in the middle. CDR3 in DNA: TGCAGCGCCAAAAACGTCCCGGGACAAGGTAGCACAGATACGCAGTATTTT. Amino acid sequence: CSAKNVPGQGSTDTQYF.

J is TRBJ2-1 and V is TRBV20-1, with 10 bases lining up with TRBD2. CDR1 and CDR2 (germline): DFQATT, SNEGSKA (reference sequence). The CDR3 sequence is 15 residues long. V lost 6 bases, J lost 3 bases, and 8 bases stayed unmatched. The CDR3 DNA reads TGCAGTGCCCGCGGACTAGCGGATTACTACAATGAGCAGTTCTTC. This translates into CSARGLADYYNEQFF.

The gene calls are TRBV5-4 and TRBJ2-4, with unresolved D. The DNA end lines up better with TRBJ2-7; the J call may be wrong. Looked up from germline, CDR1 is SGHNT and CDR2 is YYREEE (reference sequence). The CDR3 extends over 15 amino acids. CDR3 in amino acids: CASSLPGPYVYEQYF. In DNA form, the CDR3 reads TGTGCCAGCAGCTTACCGGGCCCCTATGTCTACGAGCAGTACTTC.

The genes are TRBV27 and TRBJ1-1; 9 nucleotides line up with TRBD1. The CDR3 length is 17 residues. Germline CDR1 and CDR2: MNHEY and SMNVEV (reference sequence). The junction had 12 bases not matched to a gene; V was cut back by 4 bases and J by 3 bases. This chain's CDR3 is CASSSPTGGPVYTEAFF. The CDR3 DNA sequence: TGTGCCAGCAGTTCTCCGACAGGGGGTCCAGTTTACACTGAAGCTTTCTTT.

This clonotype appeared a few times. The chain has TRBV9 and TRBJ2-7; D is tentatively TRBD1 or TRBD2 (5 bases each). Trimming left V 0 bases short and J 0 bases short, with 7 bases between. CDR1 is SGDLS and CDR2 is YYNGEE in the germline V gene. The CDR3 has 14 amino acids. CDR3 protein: CASSVGGYSYEQYF. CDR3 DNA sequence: TGTGCCAGCAGCGTAGGGGGGTACTCCTACGAGCAGTACTTC.

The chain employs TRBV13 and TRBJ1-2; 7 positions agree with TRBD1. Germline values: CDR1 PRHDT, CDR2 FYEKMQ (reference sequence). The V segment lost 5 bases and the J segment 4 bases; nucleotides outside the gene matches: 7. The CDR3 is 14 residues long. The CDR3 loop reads CASSLRGTVYGYTF. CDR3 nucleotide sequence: TGTGCCAGCAGCCTCCGTGGGACAGTCTATGGCTACACCTTC. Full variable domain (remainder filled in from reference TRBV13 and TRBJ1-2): AAGVIQSPRHLIKEKRETATLKCYPIPRHDTVYWYQQGPGQDPQFLISFYEKMQSDKGSIPDRFSAQQFSDYHSELNMSSLELGDSALYFCASSLRGTVYGYTFGSGTRLTVV.

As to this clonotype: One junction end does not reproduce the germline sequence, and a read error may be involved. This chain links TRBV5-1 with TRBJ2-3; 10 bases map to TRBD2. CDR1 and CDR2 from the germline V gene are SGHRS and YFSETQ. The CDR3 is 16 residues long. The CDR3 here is CASSSLAGVSTDTRYF. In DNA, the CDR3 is TGCGCCAGCAGCTCCCTAGCGGGGGTCTCCACAGATACGCGGTATTTT.

CDR3 protein: CASSYNRAYEQYF. In nucleotides, the CDR3 is TGTGCCAGCAGTTACAACAGGGCCTACGAGCAGTACTTC. The chain couples TRBV6-5 to TRBJ2-5; a weak D match, TRBD1 (6 bases). The better agreement between TRBJ2-7 and the DNA end casts doubt on the J call. Per the germline V gene, CDR1 is MNHEY and CDR2 is SVGAGI. This CDR3 is built from 13 residues.

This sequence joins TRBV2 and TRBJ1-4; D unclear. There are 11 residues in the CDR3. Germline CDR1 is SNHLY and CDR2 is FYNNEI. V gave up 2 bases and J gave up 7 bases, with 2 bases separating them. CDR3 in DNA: TGTGCCAGCAGTGAAAGTGAAAAACTGTTTTTT. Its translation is CASSESEKLFF.

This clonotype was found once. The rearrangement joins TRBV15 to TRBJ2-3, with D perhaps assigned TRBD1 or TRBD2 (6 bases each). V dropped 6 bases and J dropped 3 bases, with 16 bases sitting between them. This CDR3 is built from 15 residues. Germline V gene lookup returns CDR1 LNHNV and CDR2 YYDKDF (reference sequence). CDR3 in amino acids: CATSLGGVETDTQYF. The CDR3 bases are TGTGCCACCAGTCTGGGGGGCGTGGAAACAGATACGCAGTATTTT.

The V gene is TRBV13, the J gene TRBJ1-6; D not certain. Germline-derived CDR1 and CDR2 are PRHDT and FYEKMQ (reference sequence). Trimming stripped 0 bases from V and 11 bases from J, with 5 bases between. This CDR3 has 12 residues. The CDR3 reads CASSLGPPPLHF. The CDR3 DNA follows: TGTGCCAGCAGCTTAGGGCCTCCACCCCTCCACTTT.

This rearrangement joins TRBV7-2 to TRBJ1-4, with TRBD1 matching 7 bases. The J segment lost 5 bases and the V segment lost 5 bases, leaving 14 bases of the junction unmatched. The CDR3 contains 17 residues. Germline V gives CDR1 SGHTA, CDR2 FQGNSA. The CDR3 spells CASSENSLDRSNEKLFF. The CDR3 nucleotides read TGTGCCAGCAGCGAAAACAGCCTGGACAGGAGCAATGAAAAACTGTTTTTT.